This entry concerns a single T cell receptor beta chain. The data belong to a study of blood T cell repertoires in COVID-19. Study-wide context: Acute-phase and convalescent COVID-19 samples originated in the United States, Italy and Spain. The analysed material was cDNA or gDNA that came from T cells, B-cell-depleted T cells, or PBMCs.

Participants came from roughly 23 US areas, aged roughly 18 to 89 years. Sequenced by immunoSEQ multiplex PCR; TCRdb stores in-frame clones only, minus some. The sample includes about 81,000 clones, roughly 90% of them seen just once. CDR3 length equals 16 residues. The germline V gene encodes CDR1 SGDLS and CDR2 YYNGEE. J was trimmed by 8 bases and V by 0 bases; bases with no gene match: 7. Specimen: PBMCs or T cells enriched from blood (not recorded which). This chain uses TRBV9 with TRBJ2-1, with TRBD2 identical over 11 bases. The source is a woman aged 50 to 65 with acute COVID-19. The DNA of the CDR3 is TGTGCCAGCAGCGTAGGGGGTAGCGGGAGGGCCGATGAGCAGTTCTTC. Protein sequence: CASSVGGSGRADEQFF. Full variable domain (missing parts from reference TRBV9 and TRBJ2-1): DSGVTQTPKHLITATGQRVTLRCSPRSGDLSVYWYQQSLDQGLQFLIQYYNGEERAKGNILERFSAQQFPDLHSELNLSSLELGDSALYFCASSVGGSGRADEQFFGPGTRLTVL.